The 23 T cell receptor beta chains below were found in one sample sequenced in a study of blood T cell repertoires in COVID-19. This table comes from immunoSEQ multiplex PCR, and its TCRdb copy is limited to in-frame clones, with some not included. The table shows approximately 37,000 clones, with around 85% occurring only once. Sequenced: peripheral blood. These receptors originate from a man in his sixties with active or convalescent COVID-19.

This chain joins TRBV29-1 and TRBJ1-2; the D gene is possibly TRBD1 (5 bases). Germline assignment: CDR1 SQVTM and CDR2 ANQGSEA. The germline V and J ends were trimmed by 7 bases and 1 base, with 7 bases remaining between them. The CDR3 is 11 residues long. The CDR3 protein is CSAQVNYGYTF. The CDR3 nucleotides are TGCAGCGCACAGGTTAACTATGGCTACACCTTC.

The sample holds one count of this clone. CDR3 region: CASSLTGAQETQYF. For the CDR3, the DNA is TGTGCCAGTAGTCTGACAGGGGCCCAAGAGACCCAGTACTTC. The chain combines TRBV19 with TRBJ2-5, with 8 bases fitting TRBD1. CDR3 length equals 14 residues. Germline CDR1 and CDR2: LNHDA and SQIVND (reference sequence). Trimming cost V 5 bases and J 1 base; bases outside gene matches: 3.

This rearrangement joins TRBV13 to TRBJ2-1; D call uncertain. Germline V gene lookup returns CDR1 PRHDT and CDR2 FYEKMQ (reference sequence). This CDR3 is 14 amino acids long. Trimming shortened V by 4 bases and J by 0 bases, and 7 bases separated the two germline ends. The CDR3 sequence is CASSSISSYNEQFF. The CDR3 coding sequence is TGTGCCAGCAGCTCTATAAGCTCCTACAATGAGCAGTTCTTC.

The chain has TRBV5-1 and TRBJ2-1; 8 bases line up with TRBD1. The CDR3 is 15 amino acids. The germline gives CDR1 SGHRS, CDR2 YFSETQ. Germline trimming cut 3 bases from V and 2 bases from J; bases unmatched to any gene: 4. CDR3 bases: TGCGCCAGCAGCTCTGGACAGGGTCCCTACAATGAGCAGTTCTTC. Its protein is CASSSGQGPYNEQFF.

The rearrangement uses TRBV19 and TRBJ2-1; D call uncertain. This CDR3 is 17 amino acids long. V was pared by 3 bases and J by 0 bases, with 15 bases between. Germline CDR1 LNHDA, CDR2 SQIVND (reference sequence). In nucleotides, the CDR3 is TGTGCCAGTAGTATGAGGTCGTCGGCTTTCTCCTACAATGAGCAGTTCTTC. This translates into CASSMRSSAFSYNEQFF.

The chain recombines TRBV4-2 with TRBJ1-2; 9 bases line up with TRBD1. In germline, CDR1 is LGHNA, CDR2 YNFKEQ. V was pared by 1 base and J by 4 bases, with 7 bases of the junction left unmatched. The CDR3 has 16 residues. CDR3 in DNA: TGTGCCAGCAGCCAAGCGAGCGGGACAGGGATCTATGGCTACACCTTC. Protein sequence: CASSQASGTGIYGYTF.

The chain recombines TRBV3-1 (or the pseudogene TRBV3-2) with TRBJ1-4; D is possibly TRBD1 (5 bases). This CDR3 comprises 13 residues. The ends were cut back, 1 base at V and 7 bases at J, with 7 bases in the middle. The germline CDR1 and CDR2 sequences are LGHDT and YNNKEL (reference sequence). The CDR3, as DNA: TGTGCCAGCAGCCAAGCCAGGGCTGAAAAACTGTTTTTT. Protein product: CASSQARAEKLFF.

As for this clone: Relative to the germline gene, one junction end is altered; a read error may explain this. The chain has TRBV2 and TRBJ2-5; D gene unclear. Germline V gene sequence: CDR1 SNHLY, CDR2 FYNNEI. The CDR3 spans 10 residues. CDR3 residues: CASSQKTQYF. The DNA of the CDR3 is TGTGCCAGCAGCCAAAAGACCCAGTACTTC.

The V and J genes are TRBV29-1 and TRBJ1-3; 7 bases fit TRBD1. This CDR3 is 13 amino acids long. V shed 7 bases, J shed 4 bases, and the junction held 7 bases outside the gene matches. Germline CDR1 is SQVTM and CDR2 is ANQGSEA. In nucleotides, the CDR3 is TGCAGCGCCCGGGACAGTCGCGGAAACACCATATATTTT. Protein: CSARDSRGNTIYF.

The chain has TRBV19 and TRBJ2-7; 10 bases are a match to TRBD1. Looked up from germline, CDR1 is LNHDA and CDR2 is SQIVND (reference sequence). V shed 4 bases and J 2 bases; nucleotides not matched to a gene: 5. This CDR3 spans 15 amino acids. The CDR3 DNA reads as TGTGCCAGTAGTAGGGGGACAGGGGACGCCTACGAGCAGTACGTC. Its protein is CASSRGTGDAYEQYV.

The chain carries TRBV5-4 and TRBJ2-3, with 7 bases matching TRBD2. After removal of 0 bases from V and 6 bases from J, the junction contained 1 base not matched to a gene. The CDR3 has 13 residues. Germline CDR1 reads SGHNT; CDR2 reads YYREEE (reference sequence). The DNA of the CDR3 is TGTGCCAGCAGCTTGGTCGGGGGGGATACGCAGTATTTT. It is translated as CASSLVGGDTQYF.

This sequence joins TRBV3-1 (or the pseudogene TRBV3-2) and TRBJ2-1, with D uncertain. CDR1 LGHDT and CDR2 YNNKEL come from the germline V gene (reference sequence). The length of the CDR3 is 15 residues. V shed 4 bases and J shed 0 bases, with 10 bases lying between them. The CDR3 loop is CASSPHPSSYNEQFF. The DNA of the CDR3 is TGTGCCAGCAGCCCCCACCCGAGCTCCTACAATGAGCAGTTCTTC.

In DNA, the CDR3 is TGTGCCAGCACGACAGGGAGTGATCAGCCCCAGCATTTT. Its translation is CASTTGSDQPQHF. V is TRBV2 and J is TRBJ1-5, with 7 bases that match TRBD1. V was clipped by 7 bases and J by 5 bases; unmatched bases: 5. The germline V gene encodes CDR1 SNHLY and CDR2 FYNNEI. The CDR3 contains 13 residues.

The CDR3 DNA is TGTGCCAGCAGCCTCGGACAGGGGGCCTACGAGCAGTACGTC. Its translation: CASSLGQGAYEQYV. The chain combines TRBV7-9 with TRBJ2-7; TRBD1 matches at 10 bases. This CDR3 is 14 amino acids long. J gave up 2 bases and V 5 bases, and 3 bases lay outside the gene matches. CDR1 is SEHNR and CDR2 is FQNEAQ in the germline V gene (reference sequence).

The V call is TRBV9, the J call TRBJ2-1; 8 nucleotides agree with TRBD1. V was pared by 4 bases and J by 6 bases, with 9 bases of the junction left unmatched. The CDR3 extends over 15 amino acids. Germline V gene sequence: CDR1 SGDLS, CDR2 YYNGEE. The CDR3 nucleotides read TGTGCCAGCAGCCTAACGCCGGGACAGGCCAATGAGCAGTTCTTC. Protein sequence: CASSLTPGQANEQFF.

This chain connects TRBV29-1 to TRBJ1-1, with 7 bases fitting TRBD1. V was clipped by 6 bases and J by 6 bases; unmatched bases: 13. The CDR3 is 14 residues long. Germline values: CDR1 SQVTM, CDR2 ANQGSEA. The DNA for the CDR3 is TGCAGCGTGGCCGGGGGAAGGGGGCTTCCTGAAGCTTTCTTT. Amino acid sequence: CSVAGGRGLPEAFF.

The chain is built from TRBV7-9 and TRBJ1-2; D may be TRBD1 (6 bases). Germline-derived CDR1 and CDR2 are SEHNR and FQNEAQ (reference sequence). This CDR3 region has 15 residues. V lost 3 bases to trimming and J lost 4 bases, with 15 bases between them. The chain's CDR3 is CASSFTQGGAYGYTF. The CDR3 coding sequence is TGTGCCAGCAGCTTCACACAGGGTGGGGCCTATGGCTACACCTTC.

The rearrangement joins TRBV4-3 to TRBJ2-2, with 7 bases that match TRBD2. The length of the CDR3 is 14 residues. Losses at the gene ends were 3 bases for V and 8 bases for J; bases not matched to a gene: 6. The germline gives CDR1 LGHNA, CDR2 YSLEER. The CDR3 region is CASSQAGVEGELFF. In DNA, the CDR3 is TGCGCCAGCAGCCAGGCGGGGGTCGAAGGGGAGCTGTTTTTT.

The chain links TRBV5-4 to TRBJ2-5; 8 bases are a match to TRBD2. CDR1 SGHNT and CDR2 YYREEE come from the germline V gene (reference sequence). The CDR3 length is 16 residues. Unmatched junction bases numbered 11, after V lost 2 bases and J lost 5 bases. The CDR3 loop is CASSLGDSTGGETQYF. The CDR3 nucleotides read TGTGCCAGCAGCTTAGGTGATTCCACGGGGGGGGAGACCCAGTACTTC.

The rearrangement joins TRBV11-2 to TRBJ2-2, with 8 nucleotides matching TRBD2. J was trimmed by 7 bases and V by 0 bases; bases with no gene match: 10. Germline CDR1 is SGHAT and CDR2 is FQNNGV. This CDR3 has 17 residues. The CDR3 region has the DNA TGTGCCAGCAGCTTAGATCTTTTCGGGGGGGCCGGCGGGGAGCTGTTTTTT. It yields the protein CASSLDLFGGAGGELFF.

This clone was observed once. The rearrangement joins TRBV3-1 (or the pseudogene TRBV3-2) to TRBJ2-1; 9 bases match TRBD2. With 3 bases clipped from V and 4 bases from J, the junction kept 4 bases outside the gene matches. Germline V gene sequence: CDR1 LGHDT, CDR2 YNNKEL (reference sequence). The CDR3 loop spans 15 amino acids. The CDR3 sequence: CASSHSGRGYNEQFF. The CDR3 DNA reads TGTGCCAGCAGCCATAGCGGGAGAGGATACAATGAGCAGTTCTTC.

The rearrangement uses TRBV9 and TRBJ2-6; D unresolved. CDR1 SGDLS and CDR2 YYNGEE come from the germline V gene. Trimming cost V 4 bases and J 1 base, with 6 bases left between them. This CDR3 contains 14 residues. The CDR3 loop is CASSPGSGANVLTF. The CDR3 nucleotides are TGTGCCAGCAGCCCCGGTTCTGGGGCCAACGTCCTGACTTTC.

This chain uses TRBV6-5 with TRBJ2-5, with 10 bases fitting TRBD2. The CDR3 runs to 15 residues. V shed 9 bases and J 5 bases; nucleotides not matched to a gene: 12. Germline values: CDR1 MNHEY, CDR2 SVGAGI. CDR3 protein: CASFRSGRPGETQYF. CDR3 sequence (DNA): TGTGCCAGTTTCCGTAGCGGGAGGCCTGGGGAGACCCAGTACTTC.